Shown below are 2 T cell receptor beta chains from a single sample sequenced in a study of blood T cell repertoires in COVID-19. This table comes from immunoSEQ multiplex PCR, and its TCRdb copy is limited to in-frame clones, with some not included. The table has 95,000 to 150,000 clones, over 75% seen once. The sample taken for sequencing was peripheral blood. These receptors were obtained from a woman aged 70-85 years with acute or convalescent COVID-19.

This chain joins TRBV6-5 and TRBJ1-1, with D uncertain. This CDR3 contains 13 residues. Trimming stripped 5 bases from V and 2 bases from J, with 9 bases between. CDR1 and CDR2 (germline): MNHEY, SVGAGI. For the CDR3, the DNA is TGTGCCAGCAGTAAACTTGAAAACACTGAAGCTTTCTTT. It encodes CASSKLENTEAFF.

This rearrangement joins TRBV30 to TRBJ1-5, with TRBD1 as a possible D gene (6 bases). The CDR3 contains 14 residues. Trimming took off 0 bases at V and 5 bases at J, with 11 bases between the two ends. Germline V gene lookup returns CDR1 GTSNPN and CDR2 SVGIG (reference sequence). The CDR3 nucleotides are TGTGCCTGGAGTGTGGGTTGGGGGCATCAGCCCCAGCATTTT. Its translation: CAWSVGWGHQPQHF.